This T cell receptor (beta chain) appears in the sequencing data of a study of vaccination and CD4 T cells after COVID-19. Sequence data for DNA of cultured CD4+ T cells were generated by the Oncomine TCR Beta short-read assay. MiXCR, applied by TCRdb to the PCR reads, yields one record per CDR3 protein. The sample includes 25,000 to 30,000 distinct CDR3 sequences, under 40% of them seen just once. Germline V gene lookup returns CDR1 DFQATT and CDR2 SNEGSKA (reference sequence). This CDR3 comprises 14 residues. V gave up 3 bases and J gave up 6 bases, with 16 bases separating them. This sample's time point: late sampling 161 to 241 days after vaccination in a few convalescent patients. Treatment described: roughly 10-day PBMC culture with coronavirus spike peptide pools or control peptides (ViraFEST assay). There are a few counts of this clonotype. The antigen is unknown.

The origin of this receptor is a human donor who had recovered from COVID-19. This chain uses TRBV20-1 with TRBJ2-3; D gene uncertain. The sequencing here drew on CD4+ T cells from blood, cultured in vitro, taken about 7 months after SARS-CoV-2 vaccination. The CDR3 bases are TGCAGTGCTAGGGCAGTAAGTACATCGGATACGCAGTATTTT. Translation gives CSARAVSTSDTQYF.